This T cell receptor (beta chain) was profiled in a study of cytomegalovirus exposure and HLA in healthy donors. For the study at large: T cells numbering about 179 million yielded some 100 million unique TCR beta sequences in an earlier analysis.

Researchers ran the PCR with 60 Vbeta and 13 Jbeta primers. TCRdb's copy holds only in-frame clones and misses some; the assay was immunoSEQ multiplex PCR. The sample lists roughly 120,000 clones, around 75% seen once, with 1.6% in the top ten. Germline CDR1 and CDR2: LNHDA and SQIVND (reference sequence). The V end lost 3 bases, the J end lost 7 bases, and 6 bases lay between the germline ends. CDR3 length: 12 residues. The receptor was isolated from a woman aged 18-29 years in good health and CMV-seronegative. The sample was PBMCs. The chain carries TRBV19 and TRBJ1-4; D uncertain. CDR3 region: CASSIEGEKLFF. Here the CDR3 DNA reads TGTGCCAGTAGTATCGAGGGTGAAAAACTGTTTTTT.